Listed here are 21 T cell receptor beta chains from one sample, sequenced in a study of blood T cell repertoires in COVID-19 (dated by TCRdb to 2019 to 2021). Library generation was performed with the immunoSEQ multiplex PCR assay. TCRdb carries this immuneACCESS record with in-frame sequences only. Its versions omit some clonotypes, under half of them owing to an unresolved V gene in the studies checked, with the rest unexplained. The sample table lists 25,000 to 30,000 clones, 80% to 90% of them with a count of one. Jointly, the top ten make up approximately 10% of the sample. The sample was peripheral blood. The source of these receptors is a human donor in a cohort sampled during active COVID-19.

The chain is built from TRBV19 and TRBJ2-2, with TRBD2 matching over 13 bases. The CDR3 spans 17 residues. V dropped 5 bases and J dropped 0; count of bases not matched to a gene: 3. Germline CDR1 LNHDA, CDR2 SQIVND (reference sequence). The chain's CDR3 is CASSAGTSGANTGELFF. The DNA of the CDR3 is TGTGCCAGTAGTGCTGGGACTAGCGGGGCGAACACCGGGGAGCTGTTTTTT.

This rearrangement joins TRBV20-1 to TRBJ1-1; TRBD1 is a possible D gene (5 bases). This CDR3 has 15 residues. V was cut by 3 bases and J by 1 base, with 15 bases left in between. CDR1 and CDR2 (germline): DFQATT, SNEGSKA (reference sequence). The CDR3 nucleotides are TGCAGTGCTAGTACCATCGGGGGGTCGAACACTGAAGCTTTCTTT. Its translation is CSASTIGGSNTEAFF.

The chain uses TRBV5-6 and TRBJ1-2, with TRBD1 matching over 9 bases. Trimming at V came to 2 bases and at J to 6 bases, leaving 11 bases not matched to a gene. Germline CDR1 reads SGHDT; CDR2 reads YYEEEE. CDR3 length: 16 amino acids. The CDR3 sequence: CASSFSGDRVADGYTF. CDR3 in DNA: TGTGCCAGCAGCTTTTCGGGGGACAGGGTTGCGGATGGCTACACCTTC. Supplemented by reference TRBV5-6 and TRBJ1-2, the full variable domain reads DAGVTQSPTHLIKTRGQQVTLRCSPKSGHDTVSWYQQALGQGPQFIFQYYEEEERQRGNFPDRFSGHQFPNYSSELNVNALLLGDSALYLCASSFSGDRVADGYTFGSGTRLTVV.

The gene calls are TRBV5-1 and TRBJ1-4, with a weak D call TRBD1 (6 bases). This CDR3 region has 14 residues. The germline CDR1 and CDR2 sequences are SGHRS and YFSETQ. Trimming took off 5 bases at V and 3 bases at J, with 11 bases between the two ends. The CDR3 here is CASRPTGSNEKLFF. The CDR3 DNA follows: TGCGCCAGCAGACCTACAGGGTCTAATGAAAAACTGTTTTTT.

The chain combines TRBV7-9 with TRBJ1-2, with a tentative D call TRBD1 (6 bases). Germline CDR1 reads SEHNR; CDR2 reads FQNEAQ (reference sequence). CDR3 length: 14 amino acids. Trimming pared 3 bases from V and 7 bases from J, leaving 15 bases between. The CDR3 DNA is TGTGCCAGCAGCTTGGGGAACAGGGAGTCTGGCTACACCTTC. As protein: CASSLGNRESGYTF. Full variable domain (rest looked up from reference TRBV7-9 and TRBJ1-2): DTGVSQNPRHKITKRGQNVTFRCDPISEHNRLYWYRQTLGQGPEFLTYFQNEAQLEKSRLLSDRFSAERPKGSFSTLEIQRTEQGDSAMYLCASSLGNRESGYTFGSGTRLTVV.

The CDR3 DNA reads as TGTGCCAGCAGCGCGGTATCAGCGGGACTGAGCACAGATACGCAGTATTTT. Protein sequence: CASSAVSAGLSTDTQYF. J is TRBJ2-3 and V is TRBV9, with 7 bases fitting TRBD2. With 3 bases clipped from V and 0 bases from J, the junction kept 10 bases outside the gene matches. Per germline, CDR1 SGDLS and CDR2 YYNGEE. This CDR3 contains 17 residues.

The chain has TRBV19 and TRBJ2-2; D may be TRBD2 (6 bases). The CDR3 is 14 residues long. Deletions cut 1 base from V and 6 bases from J, with 9 bases between. Germline V gene sequence: CDR1 LNHDA, CDR2 SQIVND (reference sequence). Written as DNA, the CDR3 is TGTGCCAGTAGTATAGCTGGAGGGGCCGGGGAGCTGTTTTTT. The encoded protein is CASSIAGGAGELFF.

The chain joins TRBV30 to TRBJ2-7, with D possibly matching TRBD1 (6 bases). Germline CDR1 is GTSNPN and CDR2 is SVGIG (reference sequence). The V gene lost 3 bases and the J gene lost 9 bases, with 24 bases spanning the gap. The CDR3 is 15 residues long. CDR3 sequence reads: CAWRGAQGIGLAQYF. The DNA of the CDR3 is TGTGCCTGGAGAGGAGCACAGGGTATAGGGTTGGCGCAGTACTTC. The full variable domain, in which reference TRBV30 and TRBJ2-7 provide the parts outside the CDR3, is SQTIHQWPATLVQPVGSPLSLECTVEGTSNPNLYWYRQAAGRGLQLLFYSVGIGQISSEVPQNLSASRPQDRQFILSSKKLLLSDSGFYLCAWRGAQGIGLAQYFGPGTRLTVT.

The gene calls are TRBV7-3 and TRBJ2-3; 7 bases are a match to TRBD1. The CDR3 has 16 amino acids. Trimming cost V 0 bases and J 2 bases; bases outside gene matches: 5. Germline V CDR1 and CDR2: SGHTA, FQGTGA. The CDR3 nucleotides are TGTGCCAGCAGCTTAACGAGGGACAGACCCACAGATACGCAGTATTTT. Protein product: CASSLTRDRPTDTQYF.

The CDR3 loop is CASSVDPFSYEQYF. CDR3 in DNA: TGTGCCAGCAGCGTAGATCCGTTCTCCTACGAGCAGTACTTC. V is TRBV9 and J is TRBJ2-7; unclear D gene. The germline gives CDR1 SGDLS, CDR2 YYNGEE. CDR3 size: 14 residues. Deletions cut 0 bases from V and 0 bases from J, with 7 bases between.

V and J are TRBV5-1 and TRBJ1-1; 9 nucleotides line up with TRBD1. J lost 4 bases, V lost 5 bases, and 6 bases had no gene match. CDR3 size: 14 residues. In germline, CDR1 is SGHRS, CDR2 YFSETQ. The CDR3 loop reads CASSYRGQVTEAFF. The CDR3 coding sequence is TGCGCCAGCAGTTACAGGGGGCAGGTCACTGAAGCTTTCTTT.

The chain couples TRBV28 to TRBJ1-6; weak D call: TRBD1 (6 bases). This CDR3 spans 15 amino acids. CDR1 is MDHEN and CDR2 is SYDVKM in the germline V gene. The V end lost 2 bases, the J end lost 10 bases, and 15 bases lay between the germline ends. The CDR3 sequence: CASSLPPGGGSPLHF. The CDR3 DNA reads TGTGCCAGCAGTTTACCCCCTGGGGGCGGGTCACCCCTCCACTTT. Together with reference TRBV28 and TRBJ1-6, the CDR3 gives the full variable domain: DVKVTQSSRYLVKRTGEKVFLECVQDMDHENMFWYRQDPGLGLRLIYFSYDVKMKEKGDIPEGYSVSREKKERFSLILESASTNQTSMYLCASSLPPGGGSPLHFGNGTRLTVT.

The chain links TRBV15 to TRBJ2-7; TRBD2 matches at 12 bases. This CDR3 has 15 residues. CDR1 and CDR2 from the germline V gene are LNHNV and YYDKDF (reference sequence). Losses at the gene ends were 4 bases for V and 7 bases for J; bases not matched to a gene: 8. This CDR3 is CATSTRLAGAKEQYF. Here the CDR3 DNA reads TGTGCCACCAGCACTCGACTAGCGGGGGCTAAGGAGCAGTACTTC.

The CDR3 sequence is CASRFRGAGANVLTF. In DNA, the CDR3 is TGTGCCAGCAGGTTCCGGGGGGCTGGGGCCAACGTCCTGACTTTC. The V and J genes are TRBV2 and TRBJ2-6; 7 nucleotides agree with TRBD2. This CDR3 has 15 amino acids. CDR1 is SNHLY and CDR2 is FYNNEI in the germline V gene. Trimming removed 6 bases from V and 2 bases from J; junction bases left unmatched: 4.

This chain's CDR3 is CASSDGTAFRYGYTF. CDR3 bases: TGTGCCAGCAGCGACGGGACAGCATTTAGATATGGCTACACCTTC. The V call is TRBV9, the J call TRBJ1-2, with 7 bases matching TRBD1. The germline V gene encodes CDR1 SGDLS and CDR2 YYNGEE. V was pared by 3 bases and J by 5 bases, with 10 bases of the junction left unmatched. CDR3 length equals 15 residues.

This rearrangement joins TRBV28 to TRBJ2-1, with TRBD2 matching 10 bases. This CDR3 spans 15 amino acids. In germline, CDR1 is MDHEN, CDR2 SYDVKM. V shed 6 bases and J 6 bases; nucleotides not matched to a gene: 8. CDR3 protein: CASSQSGGAGNEQFF. The CDR3 DNA sequence: TGTGCCAGCAGCCAAAGCGGGGGGGCTGGCAATGAGCAGTTCTTC.

The rearrangement joins TRBV28 to TRBJ1-6; D possibly corresponds to TRBD1 (6 bases). CDR1 and CDR2 from the germline V gene are MDHEN and SYDVKM. V was trimmed by 5 bases and J by 7 bases, leaving 15 bases between them. The CDR3 totals 15 residues. The DNA for the CDR3 is TGTGCCAGCAGTATTGGACAGATGGGCAATTCACCCCTCCACTTT. Translating gives CASSIGQMGNSPLHF. Full variable domain (outside the CDR3, taken from reference TRBV28 and TRBJ1-6): DVKVTQSSRYLVKRTGEKVFLECVQDMDHENMFWYRQDPGLGLRLIYFSYDVKMKEKGDIPEGYSVSREKKERFSLILESASTNQTSMYLCASSIGQMGNSPLHFGNGTRLTVT.

This sequence joins TRBV29-1 and TRBJ2-5; 7 nucleotides line up with TRBD1. The V and J ends lost 7 bases and 2 bases, in that order; junction bases with no gene match: 10. This CDR3 contains 14 residues. Looked up from germline, CDR1 is SQVTM and CDR2 is ANQGSEA. Here the CDR3 reads CSAALRGRQETQYF. The CDR3 DNA is TGCAGCGCCGCACTTAGGGGGCGGCAAGAGACCCAGTACTTC. The full variable domain, with the rest looked up from reference TRBV29-1 and TRBJ2-5, is SAVISQKPSRDICQRGTSLTIQCQVDSQVTMMFWYRQQPGQSLTLIATANQGSEATYESGFVIDKFPISRPNLTFSTLTVSNMSPEDSSIYLCSAALRGRQETQYFGPGTRLLVL.

The chain has TRBV7-8 and TRBJ2-1, with D possibly TRBD1 on 7 matching bases. The V end was cut by 4 bases, the J end by 3 bases, with 13 bases between. CDR3 length equals 15 residues. Germline loops: CDR1 SGHVS, CDR2 FQNEAQ. The CDR3 protein is CASSSGQEGYNEQFF. The CDR3 region has the DNA TGTGCCAGCAGCTCAGGACAGGAGGGCTACAATGAGCAGTTCTTC. Using reference TRBV7-8 and TRBJ2-1 for the parts outside the CDR3, the full variable domain is GAGVSQSPRYKVAKRGQDVALRCDPISGHVSLFWYQQALGQGPEFLTYFQNEAQLDKSGLPSDRFFAERPEGSVSTLKIQRTQQEDSAVYLCASSSGQEGYNEQFFGPGTRLTVL.

V usage is TRBV19 and J usage is TRBJ1-1, with TRBD1 identical over 8 bases. Germline CDR1 is LNHDA and CDR2 is SQIVND (reference sequence). The junction had 7 bases not matched to a gene; V was cut back by 7 bases and J by 3 bases. The CDR3 spans 14 residues. The CDR3 spells CASNYQGADTEAFF. The CDR3 nucleotides read TGTGCCAGTAACTATCAGGGGGCAGACACTGAAGCTTTCTTT. Complete variable domain (other parts from reference TRBV19 and TRBJ1-1): DGGITQSPKYLFRKEGQNVTLSCEQNLNHDAMYWYRQDPGQGLRLIYYSQIVNDFQKGDIAEGYSVSREKKESFPLTVTSAQKNPTAFYLCASNYQGADTEAFFGQGTRLTVV.

V gene TRBV7-6 combines with J gene TRBJ1-4; 7 nucleotides line up with TRBD1. J was trimmed by 3 bases and V by 3 bases; bases with no gene match: 7. The CDR3 runs 16 residues. Germline V gene lookup returns CDR1 SGHVS and CDR2 FNYEAQ. Here the CDR3 reads CASSLGHRGANEKLFF. In DNA form, the CDR3 reads TGTGCCAGCAGCTTGGGTCACAGGGGAGCTAATGAAAAACTGTTTTTT.